This entry lists 14 T cell receptor beta chains sequenced from one sample in a study of cytomegalovirus exposure and HLA in healthy donors. With 60 Vbeta and 13 Jbeta primers, the PCR was carried out. Using immunoSEQ multiplex PCR, the repertoire was profiled, and TCRdb retains in-frame clones only, with some absent. The sample yields about 200,000 clones, around nine tenths seen once. Sequencing was done on a sample of PBMCs. These TCRs come from a woman between 18 and 29 years old in good health and CMV-seronegative.

The chain carries TRBV6-6 and TRBJ2-7; 9 bases are shared with TRBD2. The CDR3 is made up of 14 amino acids. Germline V CDR1 and CDR2: MNHNY, SVGAGI (reference sequence). V was pared by 4 bases and J by 7 bases, with 8 bases of the junction left unmatched. The CDR3 sequence: CASSSLAGSNEQYF. In nucleotides, the CDR3 is TGTGCCAGCAGTTCTCTAGCGGGGTCTAATGAGCAGTACTTC.

This clone showed up just once. The rearrangement uses TRBV4-1 and TRBJ1-1; weak D call: TRBD1 (5 bases). The CDR3 consists of 14 residues. CDR1 and CDR2 from the germline V gene are MGHRA and YSYEKL. The germline V and J ends were trimmed by 0 bases and 11 bases, with 16 bases remaining between them. The CDR3 region is CASSQDQGTRRAFF. Written as DNA, the CDR3 is TGCGCCAGCAGCCAAGATCAGGGAACCCGGCGGGCTTTCTTT.

The rearrangement uses TRBV5-4 and TRBJ1-5; TRBD1 might be the D (5 bases). V dropped 4 bases and J dropped 5 bases, with 13 bases sitting between them. CDR3 length equals 14 residues. The germline V gene has CDR1 SGHNT and CDR2 YYREEE (reference sequence). The CDR3 protein is CASSLPGVDQPQHF. CDR3 in DNA: TGTGCCAGCAGCCTCCCGGGGGTTGATCAGCCCCAGCATTTT.

J is TRBJ2-7 and V is TRBV27, with D perhaps matching TRBD1 (5 bases). This CDR3 comprises 12 residues. Trimming took 6 bases from V and 10 from J, leaving 16 bases between them. CDR1 is MNHEY and CDR2 is SMNVEV in the germline V gene (reference sequence). Here the CDR3 reads CASSLIVGPQYF. CDR3 DNA sequence: TGTGCCAGCAGCCTTATTGTGGGGCCTCAGTACTTC.

The chain uses TRBV28 and TRBJ1-2; D is uncertain. V was shortened by 4 bases and J by 1 base, with 13 bases between the two germline ends. Germline CDR1 MDHEN, CDR2 SYDVKM. This CDR3 is built from 15 residues. The CDR3 is CASSSRTEYNYGYTF. The CDR3 DNA follows: TGTGCCAGCAGTTCTCGGACTGAGTATAACTATGGCTACACCTTC.

The chain is built from TRBV5-4 and TRBJ1-1; 9 bases agree with TRBD1. The length of the CDR3 is 15 residues. The trim removed 5 bases at V and 4 bases at J, leaving 9 bases unmatched. Per germline, CDR1 SGHNT and CDR2 YYREEE (reference sequence). The CDR3 loop is CASSSTGTGRTEAFF. The CDR3 DNA reads TGTGCCAGCAGTTCGACCGGGACAGGGCGCACTGAAGCTTTCTTT.

The V and J genes are TRBV7-2 and TRBJ2-1, with D perhaps TRBD2 (6 bases). The germline V and J ends were trimmed by 1 base and 4 bases, with 11 bases remaining between them. The CDR3 covers 15 residues. Germline V gene data show CDR1 as SGHTA and CDR2 as FQGNSA. The CDR3 sequence: CASSLGPGLYNEQFF. CDR3 coding DNA: TGTGCCAGCAGCTTAGGCCCGGGACTTTACAATGAGCAGTTCTTC. Full variable domain (missing parts from reference TRBV7-2 and TRBJ2-1): GAGVSQSPSNKVTEKGKDVELRCDPISGHTALYWYRQSLGQGLEFLIYFQGNSAPDKSGLPSDRFSAERTGGSVSTLTIQRTQQEDSAVYLCASSLGPGLYNEQFFGPGTRLTVL.

V is TRBV5-1 and J is TRBJ1-1; D is perhaps TRBD1 (6 bases). V was clipped by 4 bases and J by 1 base, with 11 bases between them. The germline V gene encodes CDR1 SGHRS and CDR2 YFSETQ. The CDR3 loop spans 14 amino acids. The CDR3 region is CASSQGSANTEAFF. CDR3 sequence (DNA): TGCGCCAGCAGCCAGGGGAGTGCGAACACTGAAGCTTTCTTT.

This chain links TRBV29-1 with TRBJ1-4; the D is unclear. V was shortened by 6 bases and J by 0 bases, with 8 bases between the two germline ends. The CDR3 has 13 amino acids. CDR1 is SQVTM and CDR2 is ANQGSEA in the germline V gene. The CDR3 DNA follows: TGCAGCGTCGGAGTTGCAACTAATGAAAAACTGTTTTTT. Translated: CSVGVATNEKLFF.

The chain employs TRBV10-3 and TRBJ1-2, with D perhaps matching TRBD1 (5 bases). CDR1 is ENHRY, CDR2 SYGVKD, per germline. The CDR3 has 14 amino acids. Trimming pared 3 bases from V and 4 bases from J, leaving 12 bases between. The CDR3 coding sequence is TGTGCCATCAGTGAAGGAGAAGGGGTCTATGGCTACACCTTC. It translates to CAISEGEGVYGYTF.

The rearrangement links TRBV27 to TRBJ2-5; 11 nucleotides line up with TRBD2. The assigned J gene may be wrong: the sequence end matches TRBJ2-7 better. Germline lookup yields CDR1 MNHEY and CDR2 SMNVEV (reference sequence). CDR3 length: 15 amino acids. CDR3 bases: TGTGCCAGCAGTTTTAGCGGGGGGGCAGGGAGCGAGCAGTACTTC. Residues: CASSFSGGAGSEQYF.

The chain is built from TRBV30 and TRBJ2-7; 9 bases fit TRBD1. The trim removed 5 bases at V and 6 bases at J, leaving 5 bases unmatched. Germline-derived CDR1 and CDR2 are GTSNPN and SVGIG (reference sequence). The CDR3 length is 12 residues. This chain's CDR3 is CAWGQGRAEQYF. CDR3 bases: TGTGCCTGGGGACAGGGGAGAGCCGAGCAGTACTTC.

This clone has just a few counts. This rearrangement joins TRBV10-2 to TRBJ1-3; D perhaps matches TRBD1 (6 bases). Trimming removed 10 bases at V and 0 bases at J, with 10 bases between. The CDR3 consists of 13 residues. The germline V gene encodes CDR1 WSHSY and CDR2 SAAADI. CDR3 sequence: CATGQNSGNTIYF. Here the CDR3 DNA reads TGCGCCACCGGACAGAACTCTGGAAACACCATATATTTT.

The chain has TRBV11-1 and TRBJ2-3, with 11 positions matching TRBD2. In germline, CDR1 is SGHAT, CDR2 FQDESV (reference sequence). V lost 5 bases to trimming and J lost 3 bases; unmatched junction nucleotides: 10. CDR3 size: 17 residues. In nucleotides, the CDR3 is TGTGCCAGCAGCCGTCTCGGGACTAGCGGATTTACAGATACGCAGTATTTT. Translating it yields CASSRLGTSGFTDTQYF.